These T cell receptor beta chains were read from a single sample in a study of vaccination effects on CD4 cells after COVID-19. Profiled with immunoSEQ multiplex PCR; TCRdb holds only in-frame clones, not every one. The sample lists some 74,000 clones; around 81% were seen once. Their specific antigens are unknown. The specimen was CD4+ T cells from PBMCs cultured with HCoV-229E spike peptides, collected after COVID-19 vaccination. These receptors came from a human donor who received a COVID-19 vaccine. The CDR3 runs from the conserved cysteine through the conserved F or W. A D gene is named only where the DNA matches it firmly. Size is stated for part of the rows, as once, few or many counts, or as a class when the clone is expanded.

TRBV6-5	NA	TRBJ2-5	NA	TGTGCCACCAGCAAGGGGGGAGAGACCCAGTACTTC	CATSKGGETQYF
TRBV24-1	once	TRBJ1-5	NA	TGTGCCACCAGTGATCACAGGGAAAATCAGCCCCAGCATTTT	CATSDHRENQPQHF
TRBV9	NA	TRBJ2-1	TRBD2	TGTGCCAGCAGCTATAGCGGGGGGGCCTACAATGAGCAGTTCTTC	CASSYSGGAYNEQFF
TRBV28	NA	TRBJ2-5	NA	TGTGCCAGCAGTGTCGGGGGCAGTTCCCAAGAGACCCAGTACTTC	CASSVGGSSQETQYF
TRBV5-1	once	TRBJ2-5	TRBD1	TGCGCCAGCAGCTTGGGGGGACAGATGCAAATTCAAGAGACCCAGTACTTC	CASSLGGQMQIQETQYF
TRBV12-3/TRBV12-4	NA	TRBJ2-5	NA	TGTGCCAGCAGTCCCCAGGGTCGGGAGACCCAGTACTTC	CASSPQGRETQYF
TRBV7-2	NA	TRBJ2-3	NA	TGTGCCAGCAGCTTAGCCTGGACGGGGGCAGATACGCAGTATTTT	CASSLAWTGADTQYF
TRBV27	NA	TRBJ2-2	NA	TGTGCCAGCAGCCGCTTCACCGGGGAGCTGTTTTTT	CASSRFTGELFF
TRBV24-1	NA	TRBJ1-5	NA	TGTGCCTCCCCTTTTACGGGAACTTCCTCCTTCTATAGCAATCAGCCCCAGCATTTT	CASPFTGTSSFYSNQPQHF
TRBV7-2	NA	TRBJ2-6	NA	TGTGCCAGCAGCTTAGTCGGGGGCTCTGGGGCCAACGTCCTGACTTTC	CASSLVGGSGANVLTF
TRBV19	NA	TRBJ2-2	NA	TGTGCCAGTAGTATAGTTTTCGGGGGATCCGGGGAGCTGTTTTTT	CASSIVFGGSGELFF
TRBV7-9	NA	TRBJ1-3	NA	TGTGCCAGCAGCTACGACAGGCCCTCTGGAAACACCATATATTTT	CASSYDRPSGNTIYF
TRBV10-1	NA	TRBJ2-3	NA	TGCGCCAGCAGTGAGAACCTATCGAGAGGGCAGTATTTT	CASSENLSRGQYF
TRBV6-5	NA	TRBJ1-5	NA	TGTGCCAGCAGCCGAGATAGCAATCAGCCCCAGCATTTT	CASSRDSNQPQHF
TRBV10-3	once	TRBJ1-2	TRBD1	TGTGCCATCAGCGCGGACCAGGGGGGCTATGGCTACACCTTC	CAISADQGGYGYTF
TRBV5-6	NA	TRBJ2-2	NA	TGTGCCAGCAGCTTGATGGGGGGCACTAACACCGGGGAGCTGTTTTTT	CASSLMGGTNTGELFF
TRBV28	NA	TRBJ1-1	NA	TGTGCCAGCAGCTTTACGGGGGGTGCTTTCTTT	CASSFTGGAFF
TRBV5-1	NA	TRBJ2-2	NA	TGCGCCAGCAGGCCGGGGGTCCAAAACACCGGGGAGCTGTTTTTT	CASRPGVQNTGELFF
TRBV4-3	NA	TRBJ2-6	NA	TGCGCCAGCAGCCAAGATCTTACAGGGGCCAACGTCCTGACTTTC	CASSQDLTGANVLTF
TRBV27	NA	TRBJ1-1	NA	TGTGCCAGCAGGACAAATACAGGGATGGGGAACACTGAAGCTTTCTTT	CASRTNTGMGNTEAFF
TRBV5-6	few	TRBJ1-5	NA	TGTGCCAGCAGCTTTTTAGGCACAGGGAATCAGCCCCAGCATTTT	CASSFLGTGNQPQHF
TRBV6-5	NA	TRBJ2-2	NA	TGTGCCAGCAGTTACGGGTGGGGGGGCTCCACCGGGGAGCTGTTTTTT	CASSYGWGGSTGELFF
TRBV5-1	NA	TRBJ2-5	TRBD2	TGCGCCAGCAGCTGGGGGACTAGCGGGGGGGCGGAGACCCAGTACTTC	CASSWGTSGGAETQYF